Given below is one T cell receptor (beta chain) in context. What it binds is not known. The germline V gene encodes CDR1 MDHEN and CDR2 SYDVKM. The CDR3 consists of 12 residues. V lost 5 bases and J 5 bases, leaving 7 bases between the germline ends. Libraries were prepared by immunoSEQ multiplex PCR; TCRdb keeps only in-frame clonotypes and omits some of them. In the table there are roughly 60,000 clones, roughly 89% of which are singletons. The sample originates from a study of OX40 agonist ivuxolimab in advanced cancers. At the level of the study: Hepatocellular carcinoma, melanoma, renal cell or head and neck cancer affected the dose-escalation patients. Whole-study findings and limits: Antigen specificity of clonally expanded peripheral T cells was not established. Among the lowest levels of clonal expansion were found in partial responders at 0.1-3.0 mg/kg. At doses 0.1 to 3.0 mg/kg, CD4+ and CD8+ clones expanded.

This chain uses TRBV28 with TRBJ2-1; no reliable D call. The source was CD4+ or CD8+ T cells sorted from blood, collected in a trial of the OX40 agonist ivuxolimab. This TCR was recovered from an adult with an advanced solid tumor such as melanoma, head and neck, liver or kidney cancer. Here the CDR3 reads CASSPENNEQFF. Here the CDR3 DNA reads TGTGCCAGCAGTCCAGAGAACAATGAGCAGTTCTTC.